This TCR beta chain was recovered during a study of T cells in Graves' hyperthyroidism and ophthalmopathy. Clinical Activity Scores of at least 3, NOSPECS grades of at least 4 and durations under 3 months characterized ophthalmopathy patients. Diagnosis relied on clinical symptoms, serum thyroxine and TRAb, thyroid ultrasound and orbital computed tomography. Per the germline V gene, CDR1 is SGHRS and CDR2 is YFSETQ. CDR3 size: 16 residues. V was clipped by 4 bases and J by 1 base, with 15 bases between them. This clonotype has ten or more counts. What it binds is unknown. The source material, RNA transcripts, was used to amplify TCR beta CDR3 regions. When the TCR CDR3 underwent first-round RT-PCR, the HTBI primer set was used. TCRdb re-called the multiplex PCR reads through MiXCR, storing one row per CDR3 protein. The table records 500,000 to 650,000 distinct CDR3 sequences, about 15% of them present only once.

The study's findings and limits: By a 13 V-J model, ophthalmopathy was set apart from stable hyperthyroidism. Most clonotypes expanded in thyroid above 0.001 were likewise present in blood.

The V and J genes are TRBV5-1 and TRBJ2-1; D is unclear. The TCR originated in a woman between 18 and 29 years old with Graves' ophthalmopathy. Sequenced input: blood. As DNA, the CDR3 is TGCGCCAGCAGCCCTGGAGTCGAAGGGTCCTACAATGAGCAGTTCTTC. Amino acids: CASSPGVEGSYNEQFF.